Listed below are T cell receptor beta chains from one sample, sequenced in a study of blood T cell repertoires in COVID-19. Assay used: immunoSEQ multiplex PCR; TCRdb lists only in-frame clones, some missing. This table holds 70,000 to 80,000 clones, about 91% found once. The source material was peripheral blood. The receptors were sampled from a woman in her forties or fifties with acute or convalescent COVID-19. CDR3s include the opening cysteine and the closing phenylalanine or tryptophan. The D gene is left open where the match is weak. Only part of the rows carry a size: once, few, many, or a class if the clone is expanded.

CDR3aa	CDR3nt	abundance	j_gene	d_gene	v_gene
CAWSETGAQPQHF	TGTGCCTGGAGTGAGACAGGGGCCCAGCCCCAGCATTTT	.	TRBJ1-5	TRBD1	TRBV30
CASSTGGAFPYEQYF	TGTGCCAGCAGTACAGGGGGCGCTTTCCCCTACGAGCAGTACTTC	.	TRBJ2-7	TRBD1	TRBV6-5
CAISSSQGTEAFF	TGTGCCATCAGTTCCTCTCAGGGCACTGAAGCTTTCTTT	.	TRBJ1-1	.	TRBV10-3
CASGGGRYGYTF	TGTGCCAGTGGCGGGGGCCGCTATGGCTACACCTTC	.	TRBJ1-2	.	TRBV12-3/TRBV12-4
CASSQVGGIGDTQYF	TGCGCCAGCAGCCAAGTTGGCGGGATCGGGGATACGCAGTATTTT	.	TRBJ2-3	.	TRBV4-1
CASSEAGGRNTQYF	TGTGCCAGCAGCGAGGCGGGAGGCCGGAATACGCAGTATTTT	.	TRBJ2-3	TRBD2	TRBV7-9
CASSQETGGTEAFF	TGTGCCAGCAGCCAAGAGACGGGGGGCACTGAAGCTTTCTTT	once	TRBJ1-1	.	TRBV3-1/TRBV3-2
CASSRETSGNSYEQYF	TGTGCCAGCAGCCGGGAGACTAGCGGGAATTCCTACGAGCAGTACTTC	.	TRBJ2-7	TRBD2	TRBV11-2
CASSQPRGDRVKDQPQHF	TGCGCCAGCAGCCAACCTAGGGGGGACAGGGTTAAAGATCAGCCCCAGCATTTT	.	TRBJ1-5	TRBD1	TRBV4-1
CAWSFGTGTPDTQYF	TGTGCCTGGAGTTTTGGGACAGGTACACCAGATACGCAGTATTTT	.	TRBJ2-3	TRBD1	TRBV30
CASKVGGASISRELFF	TGTGCCAGTAAAGTAGGGGGCGCGAGTATATCCAGGGAGCTGTTTTTT	.	TRBJ2-2	TRBD1	TRBV19
CASSRQGTGQPLYGYTF	TGCGCCAGCAGCCGGCAGGGGACAGGGCAACCCCTCTATGGCTACACCTTC	.	TRBJ1-2	TRBD1	TRBV5-1
CASSLSGHNYGYTF	TGTGCCAGCAGCCTATCGGGACACAACTATGGCTACACCTTC	.	TRBJ1-2	.	TRBV5-6
CATSPEGLSYNEQFF	TGTGCCACATCCCCTGAGGGTCTCTCCTACAATGAGCAGTTCTTC	.	TRBJ2-1	.	TRBV10-3
CASTPGTHGELFF	TGTGCCAGCACCCCAGGAACCCACGGGGAGCTGTTTTTT	.	TRBJ2-2	.	TRBV28
CATVYYYEQYF	TGTGCCACCGTCTACTACTACGAGCAGTACTTC	.	TRBJ2-7	.	TRBV28
CASSQFDFRDGRNEKLFF	TGCGCCAGCAGCCAGTTTGACTTTCGGGACGGGAGGAATGAAAAACTGTTTTTT	.	TRBJ1-4	.	TRBV4-3
CASSRAGTGNSPLHF	TGTGCCAGCAGCCGGGCCGGGACAGGGAATTCACCCCTCCACTTT	.	TRBJ1-6	TRBD1	TRBV3-1/TRBV3-2
CASSYSLSVHNQPQHF	TGTGCCAGCAGTTACTCTCTTTCGGTCCACAATCAGCCCCAGCATTTT	.	TRBJ1-5	.	TRBV6-2/TRBV6-3
CASSPTGANYGYTF	TGTGCCAGCAGTCCGACAGGGGCTAACTATGGCTACACCTTC	.	TRBJ1-2	TRBD1	TRBV16
CASSFVASLNEQFF	TGTGCCAGCAGCTTCGTTGCGTCCCTTAATGAGCAGTTCTTC	.	TRBJ2-1	.	TRBV11-3
CASSIYDYSNQPQHF	TGTGCCAGTAGTATATATGACTATAGCAATCAGCCCCAGCATTTT	.	TRBJ1-5	.	TRBV19
CASSPRTGVSTEAFF	TGTGCCAGCAGTCCCCGGACAGGGGTTAGTACTGAAGCTTTCTTT	.	TRBJ1-1	TRBD1	TRBV28
CASSFSGTGGNEQFF	TGTGCCAGCAGCTTTTCCGGGACAGGGGGCAATGAGCAGTTCTTC	few	TRBJ2-1	TRBD1	TRBV7-2
CASSPRTGNYEQYF	TGTGCCAGCAGTCCGAGAACAGGGAACTACGAGCAGTACTTC	.	TRBJ2-7	.	TRBV6-2/TRBV6-3
CASKDQPRVNTEAFF	TGTGCCAGCAAAGACCAGCCGAGGGTGAACACTGAAGCTTTCTTT	.	TRBJ1-1	.	TRBV6-6
CASSVASGPLRF	TGTGCCAGCAGCGTAGCCAGCGGGCCGTTGAGATTT	.	TRBJ2-3	.	TRBV9
CASSLTGSEGNEQFF	TGTGCCAGCAGCTTAACAGGGAGTGAGGGCAATGAGCAGTTCTTC	.	TRBJ2-1	.	TRBV7-9
CASMTGAYNEQFF	TGTGCCTCGATGACAGGGGCCTACAATGAGCAGTTCTTC	.	TRBJ2-1	TRBD1	TRBV30
CASSGLGTGSSEAFF	TGTGCCAGTAGTGGACTCGGGACAGGGTCTTCTGAAGCTTTCTTT	.	TRBJ1-1	TRBD1	TRBV19
CASSSHGQPRNTEAFF	TGCGCCAGCAGCTCTCATGGACAGCCCAGGAACACTGAAGCTTTCTTT	.	TRBJ1-1	.	TRBV4-1
CASSRAIYSPYEQYF	TGCGCCAGCAGCCGGGCCATATATTCTCCCTACGAGCAGTACTTC	once	TRBJ2-7	.	TRBV4-1
CASTETSGGETQYF	TGTGCCAGCACCGAGACTAGCGGGGGGGAGACCCAGTACTTC	.	TRBJ2-5	TRBD2	TRBV7-9
CASSTGGGRGNSPLHF	TGTGCCAGTAGTACAGGGGGCGGTCGAGGAAATTCACCCCTCCACTTT	.	TRBJ1-6	TRBD1	TRBV19
CASSEQLNYGYTF	TGTGCCAGCAGCGAACAGCTTAACTATGGCTACACCTTC	.	TRBJ1-2	.	TRBV6-6
CASSLATLAGVGEQYF	TGTGCCAGCAGCTTGGCCACTCTAGCGGGAGTGGGCGAGCAGTACTTC	.	TRBJ2-7	TRBD2	TRBV5-8
CASTGVSSNTGELFF	TGTGCCAGCACCGGGGTATCCAGCAACACCGGGGAGCTGTTTTTT	.	TRBJ2-2	.	TRBV6-5
CASSLALGGGQPQHF	TGTGCCAGCAGCCTGGCCCTAGGGGGCGGTCAGCCCCAGCATTTT	.	TRBJ1-5	TRBD1	TRBV5-5
CASSFRAGYYEQYF	TGTGCCAGCAGTTTCAGGGCTGGGTACTACGAGCAGTACTTC	once	TRBJ2-7	.	TRBV27
CASSSLDRDYEQYF	TGTGCCAGCAGTTCTCTCGACAGGGACTACGAGCAGTACTTC	.	TRBJ2-7	TRBD1	TRBV27
CASSGVAGYEQFF	TGTGCCAGCAGCGGTGTAGCGGGCTATGAGCAGTTCTTC	.	TRBJ2-1	TRBD2	TRBV7-9
CATSKAAGSENIQYF	TGTGCCACCAGTAAAGCCGCAGGTTCGGAAAACATTCAGTACTTC	.	TRBJ2-4	.	TRBV15